The clone carrying this T cell receptor beta chain was recorded many times. The data stem from a study of human T cells and chemical hapten exposure. Study overall: The use of 2% DPC on about 2 cm by about 2 cm of upper inner arm skin constituted sensitization.

Noted time point: patch test 1, 2 weeks after DPC sensitization. Stated treatment: therapeutic diphenylcyclopropenone sensitization with weekly scalp DPC. Patch tests were applied only after blood draws. Total RNA was extracted from unfractionated whole blood. The CDR3 runs to 16 residues. CDR1 is LGHNA and CDR2 is YSLEER in the germline V gene. V dropped 1 base and J dropped 0; count of bases not matched to a gene: 2. Separate cDNA molecules received unique molecular identifiers, which the library attached to them. TCRdb processed the RACE reads anew with MiXCR; each CDR3 protein has one entry. The sample holds some 120,000 distinct CDR3 sequences, 9.5% to 13% seen once.

J is TRBJ1-4 and V is TRBV4-3; TRBD1 aligns across 7 bases. Sequenced here: whole blood, sampled in connection with sensitization to the hapten diphenylcyclopropenone (DPC). The clonotype was recovered from a woman in her forties or fifties with alopecia areata. Some clones in this sample may be carry-over from other donors' samples. The CDR3 bases are TGCGCCAGCAGCCAAGCCCAGGGGGCAACTAATGAAAAACTGTTTTTT. As protein: CASSQAQGATNEKLFF.